These 22 T cell receptor beta chains were all obtained from the same sample, sequenced in a study of identical twins (dated by TCRdb to 2016 to 2017). The library was obtained by 5' RACE. The run used an Illumina HiSeq 2000. The public reads were quality trimmed at Q25 with fastp and then assembled into clones with MiXCR by TCRdb, keeping productive beta chains. One record per CDR3 amino acid sequence lists the most common genes and DNA. The sample table contains under 300,000 distinct CDR3 sequences; only one count was recorded for over 11% of them. In total, the top ten clones hold approximately 8.8% of the sample. Sequencing was performed on memory (CD45RO+) T cells sorted from blood. The sample's cell subset or site label, in plain terms: CD45RO+ enriched T cells. All receptors come from a young woman in good health.

This sequence joins TRBV10-3 and TRBJ2-7, with 11 nucleotides matching TRBD2. J was trimmed by 3 bases and V by 8 bases; bases with no gene match: 6. The CDR3 runs to 14 residues. Germline CDR1 and CDR2: ENHRY and SYGVKD. Here the CDR3 reads CAIGKGTSGYEQYF. The CDR3 nucleotides read TGTGCCATCGGGAAGGGGACTAGCGGCTACGAGCAGTACTTC.

The chain links TRBV7-2 to TRBJ1-4; D not resolved. The CDR3 runs to 12 residues. The V gene lost 6 bases and the J gene lost 8 bases, with 10 bases spanning the gap. CDR1 is SGHTA and CDR2 is FQGNSA in the germline V gene. CDR3 protein: CASRQNEEKLFF. CDR3 DNA sequence: TGTGCCAGCAGGCAAAACGAAGAAAAACTGTTTTTT.

The genes are TRBV5-1 and TRBJ2-5, with TRBD2 matching 12 bases. Germline V gives CDR1 SGHRS, CDR2 YFSETQ. J lost 4 bases, V lost 0 bases, and 10 bases had no gene match. CDR3 size: 18 residues. DNA of the CDR3: TGCGCCAGCAGCTTGGCGTCTGCTAGCGGGGGGGAAGGAGAGACCCAGTACTTC. Residues: CASSLASASGGEGETQYF.

The DNA of the CDR3 is TGTGCCAGCAGCTTAGCTATTGGGGTAGAAGCTTTCTTT. This gives the protein CASSLAIGVEAFF. The chain joins TRBV7-9 to TRBJ1-1, with D unclear. V lost 0 bases and J lost 8, with 10 bases in between. The germline V gene encodes CDR1 SEHNR and CDR2 FQNEAQ (reference sequence). This CDR3 has 13 amino acids.

Ten or more counts support this clonotype. The chain couples TRBV3-1 to TRBJ2-2; D call uncertain. This CDR3 has 18 amino acids. The germline gives CDR1 LGHDT, CDR2 YNNKEL (reference sequence). Trimming stripped 0 bases from V and 3 bases from J, with 17 bases between. This chain's CDR3 is CASSQDGRPLGHTGELFF. CDR3 bases: TGTGCCAGCAGCCAAGATGGTCGTCCCCTTGGCCACACCGGGGAGCTGTTTTTT.

This clonotype was detected only once. V and J are TRBV9 and TRBJ2-1; 10 positions agree with TRBD2. The germline CDR1 and CDR2 sequences are SGDLS and YYNGEE. Germline trimming cut 0 bases from V and 4 bases from J; bases unmatched to any gene: 4. The CDR3 contains 16 residues. The CDR3 nucleotides are TGTGCCAGCAGCGTAGATCTAGCGGGAGTGTACAATGAGCAGTTCTTC. This gives the protein CASSVDLAGVYNEQFF.

The V gene is TRBV6-1, the J gene TRBJ2-1, with 12 bases matching TRBD2. This CDR3 has 15 amino acids. Looked up from germline, CDR1 is MNHNS and CDR2 is SASEGT. Trimming cost V 6 bases and J 4 bases; bases outside gene matches: 4. The DNA for the CDR3 is TGTGCCAGCAGAGCCCTAGCGGGGGGGTACAATGAGCAGTTCTTC. Protein sequence: CASRALAGGYNEQFF.

This clonotype was recorded only once. V usage is TRBV6-2 or TRBV6-3 and J usage is TRBJ2-1; TRBD2 matches at 12 bases. J was trimmed by 9 bases and V by 8 bases; bases with no gene match: 8. This CDR3 region has 14 residues. Germline V gene data show CDR1 as MNHEY and CDR2 as SVGEGT. In DNA form, the CDR3 reads TGTGCCAGCGTCCTCCCTAGCGGGGGGGGTGAGCAGTTCTTC. It translates to CASVLPSGGGEQFF.

This clonotype has a count of ten or more. This sequence joins TRBV20-1 and TRBJ2-1, with 10 nucleotides matching TRBD2. Looked up from germline, CDR1 is DFQATT and CDR2 is SNEGSKA (reference sequence). The CDR3 contains 17 residues. Unmatched junction bases numbered 12, after V lost 0 bases and J lost 7 bases. This CDR3 reads CSARDLSGRASLNEQFF. In DNA form, the CDR3 reads TGCAGTGCTAGAGATTTGAGCGGGAGGGCGTCGTTGAATGAGCAGTTCTTC.

This chain's CDR3 is CASALVGSKETQYF. The CDR3 region has the DNA TGTGCTAGCGCCCTTGTAGGGAGTAAGGAGACCCAGTACTTC. The V gene is TRBV7-7, the J gene TRBJ2-5; D possibly corresponds to TRBD2 (5 bases). CDR3 length: 14 residues. CDR1 and CDR2 from the germline V gene are SSHAT and FNYEAQ (reference sequence). Full variable domain (rest looked up from reference TRBV7-7 and TRBJ2-5): GAGVSQSPRYKVTKRGQDVTLRCDPISSHATLYWYQQALGQGPEFLTYFNYEAQPDKSGLPSDRFSAERPEGSISTLTIQRTEQRDSAMYRCASALVGSKETQYFGPGTRLLVL.

This clonotype occurred many times. The CDR3 loop reads CASSVGGTSGGVVQETQYF. CDR3 nucleotide sequence: TGTGCCAGCAGCGTAGGAGGGACTAGCGGGGGGGTGGTCCAAGAGACCCAGTACTTC. This chain uses TRBV9 with TRBJ2-5; TRBD2 matches at 16 bases. CDR1 is SGDLS, CDR2 YYNGEE, per germline. V gave up 0 bases and J gave up 1 base; unmatched junction bases: 6. The CDR3 is 19 residues long.

This chain joins TRBV6-6 and TRBJ1-4; 7 bases are a match to TRBD1. The junction had 6 bases not matched to a gene; V was cut back by 5 bases and J by 6 bases. CDR1 is MNHNY, CDR2 SVGAGI, per germline (reference sequence). The CDR3 is made up of 14 amino acids. The CDR3 DNA follows: TGTGCCAGCAGTAAGGACAGGTTCGATGAAAAACTGTTTTTT. Protein sequence: CASSKDRFDEKLFF.

This clonotype was observed many times. The rearrangement uses TRBV3-1 and TRBJ1-2, with D unresolved. CDR3 length equals 12 residues. Trimming shortened V by 1 base and J by 5 bases, and 5 bases separated the two germline ends. Per the germline V gene, CDR1 is LGHDT and CDR2 is YNNKEL (reference sequence). This chain's CDR3 is CASSQGFYGYTF. The CDR3 DNA reads TGTGCCAGCAGCCAAGGTTTTTATGGCTACACCTTC.

The chain joins TRBV24-1 to TRBJ2-3; D unresolved. Germline V gene data show CDR1 as KGHDR and CDR2 as SFDVKD. The CDR3 contains 13 residues. Trimming stripped 4 bases from V and 2 bases from J, with 6 bases between. DNA of the CDR3: TGTGCCACCAGTGACTATTCCACAGATACGCAGTATTTT. Protein: CATSDYSTDTQYF.

This clonotype was picked up a small number of times. The rearrangement joins TRBV29-1 to TRBJ2-7, with D uncertain. Germline V gives CDR1 SQVTM, CDR2 ANQGSEA. The CDR3 runs 10 residues. V was shortened by 4 bases and J by 4 bases, with 5 bases between the two germline ends. The CDR3 DNA sequence: TGCAGCGTTGGAGATTACGAGCAGTACTTC. Amino acids: CSVGDYEQYF.

The rearrangement uses TRBV20-1 and TRBJ2-1, with D perhaps matching TRBD1 or TRBD2 (5 bases each). Germline V gene lookup returns CDR1 DFQATT and CDR2 SNEGSKA (reference sequence). This CDR3 is built from 12 residues. V was trimmed by 6 bases and J by 12 bases, leaving 18 bases between them. The CDR3 DNA follows: TGCAGTGCCTGGGACCAAAACATAGGGCAGTTCTTC. Protein sequence: CSAWDQNIGQFF.

In DNA, the CDR3 is TGTGCCAGCAGCTTCTCACGCCCGGGGGAGGAGCAGTTCTTC. It translates to CASSFSRPGEEQFF. This rearrangement joins TRBV7-2 to TRBJ2-1; D might be TRBD2 (6 bases). CDR3 size: 14 residues. Per the germline V gene, CDR1 is SGHTA and CDR2 is FQGNSA. V lost 3 bases and J 10 bases, leaving 16 bases between the germline ends.

There are many counts of this clonotype. The V gene is TRBV12-3 or TRBV12-4, the J gene TRBJ2-1; 7 positions agree with TRBD1. The CDR3 sequence is 12 residues long. V lost 5 bases, J lost 10 bases, and 5 bases stayed unmatched. Here the CDR3 reads CASSLTGSEQFF. Here the CDR3 DNA reads TGTGCCAGCAGTCTGACAGGGTCGGAGCAGTTCTTC.

This clonotype was counted ten times or more. The chain's CDR3 is CASSLLAGGIQETQYF. For the CDR3, the DNA is TGTGCCAGCAGCTTATTAGCGGGGGGGATCCAAGAGACCCAGTACTTC. The chain links TRBV7-8 to TRBJ2-5; 11 bases line up with TRBD2. Germline loops: CDR1 SGHVS, CDR2 FQNEAQ. J gave up 1 base and V 2 bases, and 3 bases lay outside the gene matches. CDR3 length: 16 residues.

This clonotype was observed a few times. The CDR3 loop is CASSIPGWDRENNEQFF. The CDR3 nucleotides are TGTGCCAGCAGCATACCGGGATGGGACAGGGAGAACAATGAGCAGTTCTTC. The V and J genes are TRBV27 and TRBJ2-1; 9 bases are a match to TRBD1. This CDR3 is built from 17 residues. V was pared by 6 bases and J by 5 bases, with 14 bases of the junction left unmatched. The germline CDR1 and CDR2 sequences are MNHEY and SMNVEV (reference sequence).

This clonotype was seen more than once but under ten times. The rearrangement joins TRBV29-1 to TRBJ2-7; D is uncertain. Trimming pared 3 bases from V and 1 base from J, leaving 4 bases between. This CDR3 region has 11 residues. Looked up from germline, CDR1 is SQVTM and CDR2 is ANQGSEA. The CDR3 DNA sequence: TGCAGCGTTGACAGTTCCTACGAGCAGTACTTC. Its translation is CSVDSSYEQYF.

The V call is TRBV20-1, the J call TRBJ1-1; D ambiguous. The CDR3 has 13 amino acids. Looked up from germline, CDR1 is DFQATT and CDR2 is SNEGSKA (reference sequence). V dropped 6 bases and J dropped 0 bases, with 11 bases sitting between them. The CDR3 region has the DNA TGCAGTGCACCGGCAGACCTGAACACTGAAGCTTTCTTT. It encodes CSAPADLNTEAFF.